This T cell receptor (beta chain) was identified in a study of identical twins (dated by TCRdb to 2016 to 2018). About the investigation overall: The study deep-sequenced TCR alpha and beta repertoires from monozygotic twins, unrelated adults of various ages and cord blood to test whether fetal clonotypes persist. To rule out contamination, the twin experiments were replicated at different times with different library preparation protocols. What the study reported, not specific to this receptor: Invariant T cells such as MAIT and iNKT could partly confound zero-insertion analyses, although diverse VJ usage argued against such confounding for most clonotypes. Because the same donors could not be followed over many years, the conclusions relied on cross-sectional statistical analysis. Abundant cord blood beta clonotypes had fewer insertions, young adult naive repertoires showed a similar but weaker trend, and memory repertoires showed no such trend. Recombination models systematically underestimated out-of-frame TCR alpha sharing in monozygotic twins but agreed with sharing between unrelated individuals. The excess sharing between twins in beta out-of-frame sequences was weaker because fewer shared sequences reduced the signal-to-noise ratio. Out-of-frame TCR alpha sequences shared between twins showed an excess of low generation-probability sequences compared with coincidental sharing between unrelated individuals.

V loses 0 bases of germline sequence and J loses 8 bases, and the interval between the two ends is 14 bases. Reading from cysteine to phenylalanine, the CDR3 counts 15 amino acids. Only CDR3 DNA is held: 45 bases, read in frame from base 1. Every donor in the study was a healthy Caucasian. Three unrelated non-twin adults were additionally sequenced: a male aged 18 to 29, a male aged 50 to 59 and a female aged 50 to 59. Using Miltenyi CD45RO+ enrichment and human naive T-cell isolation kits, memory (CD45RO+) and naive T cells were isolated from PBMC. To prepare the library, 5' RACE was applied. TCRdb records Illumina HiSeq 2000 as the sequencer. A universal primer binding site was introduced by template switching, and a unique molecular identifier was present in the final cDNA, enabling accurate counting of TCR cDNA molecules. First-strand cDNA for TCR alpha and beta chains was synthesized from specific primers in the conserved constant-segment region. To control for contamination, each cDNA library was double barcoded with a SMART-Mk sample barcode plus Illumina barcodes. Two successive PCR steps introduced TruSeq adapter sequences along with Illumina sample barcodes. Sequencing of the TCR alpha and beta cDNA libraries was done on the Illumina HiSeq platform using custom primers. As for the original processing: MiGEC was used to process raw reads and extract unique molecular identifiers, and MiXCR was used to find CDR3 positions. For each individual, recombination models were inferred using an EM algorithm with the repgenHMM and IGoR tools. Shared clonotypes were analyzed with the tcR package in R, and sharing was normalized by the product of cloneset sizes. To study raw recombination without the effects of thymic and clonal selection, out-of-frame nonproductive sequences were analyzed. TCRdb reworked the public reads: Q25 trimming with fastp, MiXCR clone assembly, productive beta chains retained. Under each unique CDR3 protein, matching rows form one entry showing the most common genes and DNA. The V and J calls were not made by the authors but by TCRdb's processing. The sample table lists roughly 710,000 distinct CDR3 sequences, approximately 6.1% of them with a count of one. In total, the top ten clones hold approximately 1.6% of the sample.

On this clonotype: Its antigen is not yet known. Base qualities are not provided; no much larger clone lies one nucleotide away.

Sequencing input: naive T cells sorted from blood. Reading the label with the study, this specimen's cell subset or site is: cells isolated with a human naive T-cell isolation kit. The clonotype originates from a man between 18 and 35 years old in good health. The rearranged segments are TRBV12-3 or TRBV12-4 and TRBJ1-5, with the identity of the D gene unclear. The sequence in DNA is TGTGCCAGCAGTTTAGCACTTGCCGCCCGGGAGCCCCAGCATTTT. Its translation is CASSLALAAREPQHF.